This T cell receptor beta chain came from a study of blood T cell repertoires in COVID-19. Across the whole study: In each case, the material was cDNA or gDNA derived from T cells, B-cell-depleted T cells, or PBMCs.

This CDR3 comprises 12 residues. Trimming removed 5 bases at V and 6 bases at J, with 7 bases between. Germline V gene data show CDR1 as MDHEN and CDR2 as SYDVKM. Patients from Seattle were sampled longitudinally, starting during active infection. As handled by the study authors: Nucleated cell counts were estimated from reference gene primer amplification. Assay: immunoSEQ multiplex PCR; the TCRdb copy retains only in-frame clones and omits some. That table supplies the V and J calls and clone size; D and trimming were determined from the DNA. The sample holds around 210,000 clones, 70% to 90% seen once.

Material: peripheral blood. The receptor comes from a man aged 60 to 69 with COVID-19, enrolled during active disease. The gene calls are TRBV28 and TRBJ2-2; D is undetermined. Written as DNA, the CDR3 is TGTGCCAGCAGTCTCCTAGCCGGGGAGCTGTTTTTT. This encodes CASSLLAGELFF.